The next 10 T cell receptor beta chains were all read from a single sample in a study of shared clonotypes between healthy human individuals. Sequencing used immunoSEQ multiplex PCR; TCRdb keeps in-frame clones, though not all of them. The repertoire holds 450,000 to 500,000 clones, with approximately 79% as singletons. Material for sequencing was PBMCs. These receptors were obtained from a woman in her thirties or forties in good health. Some clones in this sample may be carry-over from other donors' samples.

This chain connects TRBV4-3 to TRBJ2-1; 10 bases map to TRBD2. J gave up 9 bases and V 3 bases, and 14 bases lay outside the gene matches. Per germline, CDR1 LGHNA and CDR2 YSLEER. The CDR3 spans 17 residues. CDR3 nucleotide sequence: TGCGCCAGCAGCCAGGCCGGGACTAGCGAGAGCCGCGGTGAGCAGTTCTTC. Protein sequence: CASSQAGTSESRGEQFF.

The chain recombines TRBV30 with TRBJ2-2, with TRBD1 matching over 7 bases. Trimming cost V 3 bases and J 7 bases; bases outside gene matches: 8. Germline CDR1 reads GTSNPN; CDR2 reads SVGIG (reference sequence). This CDR3 comprises 14 residues. The CDR3 is CAWRGQTNGGELFF. The CDR3 DNA reads as TGTGCCTGGAGGGGACAGACCAACGGCGGGGAGCTGTTTTTT.

V and J are TRBV27 and TRBJ1-1; D perhaps matches TRBD1 (5 bases). The CDR3 contains 16 residues. The germline V gene encodes CDR1 MNHEY and CDR2 SMNVEV (reference sequence). The V end lost 5 bases, the J end lost 3 bases, and 19 bases lay between the germline ends. The CDR3 loop is CASSRVLGGSDTEAFF. The CDR3 region has the DNA TGTGCCAGCAGTAGGGTTTTGGGGGGATCGGACACTGAAGCTTTCTTT.

In its sample, this clone was seen once. V is TRBV5-1 and J is TRBJ1-2; D perhaps matches TRBD1 (6 bases). The ends were cut back, 0 bases at V and 7 bases at J, with 19 bases in the middle. The CDR3 has 16 amino acids. CDR1 and CDR2 (germline): SGHRS, YFSETQ. CDR3 in DNA: TGCGCCAGCAGCTTGGTTCAGGGGTTGGGTTCTGGTGGCTACACCTTC. It codes for CASSLVQGLGSGGYTF.

V usage is TRBV11-3 and J usage is TRBJ1-2, with D uncertain. The CDR3 sequence is 16 residues long. The V end was cut by 5 bases, the J end by 2 bases, with 18 bases between. From germline, CDR1 is SGHNT and CDR2 YENEEA. CDR3 sequence reads: CASSLISGTSNYGYTF. CDR3 coding DNA: TGTGCCAGCAGCCTCATTTCAGGTACCTCCAACTATGGCTACACCTTC.

The chain is built from TRBV2 and TRBJ1-1, with unresolved D. Trimming took 6 bases from V and 3 from J, leaving 8 bases between them. CDR1 and CDR2 (germline): SNHLY, FYNNEI. There are 12 residues in the CDR3. The DNA for the CDR3 is TGTGCCAGCAGGGAGGAGTACACTGAAGCTTTCTTT. It is translated as CASREEYTEAFF. The full variable domain, with the rest looked up from reference TRBV2 and TRBJ1-1, is EPEVTQTPSHQVTQMGQEVILRCVPISNHLYFYWYRQILGQKVEFLVSFYNNEISEKSEIFDDQFSVERPDGSNFTLKIRSTKLEDSAMYFCASREEYTEAFFGQGTRLTVV.

The V gene is TRBV7-9, the J gene TRBJ2-7; no clear D. Germline CDR1 SEHNR, CDR2 FQNEAQ (reference sequence). V shed 0 bases and J shed 0 bases, with 6 bases lying between them. This CDR3 contains 14 residues. CDR3 in amino acids: CASSLARRSYEQYF. The CDR3 nucleotides read TGTGCCAGCAGCTTAGCCAGGCGCTCCTACGAGCAGTACTTC.

V gene TRBV5-5 combines with J gene TRBJ2-1; 11 nucleotides agree with TRBD1. CDR3 length: 14 residues. The V segment lost 5 bases and the J segment 7 bases; nucleotides outside the gene matches: 5. Per the germline V gene, CDR1 is SGHKS and CDR2 is YYEKEE (reference sequence). CDR3 loop: CASRGTGGPNEQFF. In DNA, the CDR3 is TGTGCCAGCAGAGGGACAGGGGGTCCTAATGAGCAGTTCTTC.

This clone was found many times. Other DNA sequences from this sample encode an identical CDR3 as well. The rearrangement joins TRBV7-6 to TRBJ2-3; D gene ambiguous. Trimming pared 5 bases from V and 0 bases from J, leaving 9 bases between. From germline, CDR1 is SGHVS and CDR2 FNYEAQ. This CDR3 is 14 amino acids long. This CDR3 reads CASSPGTSTDTQYF. The CDR3 DNA sequence: TGTGCCAGCAGCCCAGGTACTAGCACAGATACGCAGTATTTT. Drawing the rest from reference TRBV7-6 and TRBJ2-3, the complete variable domain is GAGVSQSPRYKVTKRGQDVALRCDPISGHVSLYWYRQALGQGPEFLTYFNYEAQQDKSGLPNDRFSAERPEGSISTLTIQRTEQRDSAMYRCASSPGTSTDTQYFGPGTRLTVL.

Regarding this clone: At one end the junction does not follow the germline gene, possibly because of a read error. The J gene is TRBJ1-1, the V gene TRBV9; 10 bases are shared with TRBD1. The germline gives CDR1 SGDLS, CDR2 YYNGEE. The length of the CDR3 is 15 residues. CDR3 protein: CANSPWTGGNTEAFF. CDR3 sequence (DNA): TGTGCCAACAGCCCGTGGACAGGGGGGAACACTGAAGCTTTCTTT.